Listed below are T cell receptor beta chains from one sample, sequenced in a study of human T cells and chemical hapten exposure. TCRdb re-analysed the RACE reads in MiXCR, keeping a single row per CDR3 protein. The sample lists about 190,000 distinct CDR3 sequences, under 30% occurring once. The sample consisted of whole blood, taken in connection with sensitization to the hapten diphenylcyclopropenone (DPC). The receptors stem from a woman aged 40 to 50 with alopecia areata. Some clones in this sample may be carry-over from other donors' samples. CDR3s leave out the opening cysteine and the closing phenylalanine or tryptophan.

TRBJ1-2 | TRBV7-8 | ASSQDRGRGYT
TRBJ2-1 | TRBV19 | ASSMEFPLTASPSYNEQF
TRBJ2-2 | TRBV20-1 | SARNPANGNTGELF
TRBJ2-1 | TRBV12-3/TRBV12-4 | ASSKKDEQF
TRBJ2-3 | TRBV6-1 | ASSEIDMSTDTQY
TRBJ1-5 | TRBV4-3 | ASSQDRVSGQPQH
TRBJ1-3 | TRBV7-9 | ASSLPPGQGGNTIY
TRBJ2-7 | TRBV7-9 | ASSPQY
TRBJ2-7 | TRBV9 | ASSPVGLAGEVQY
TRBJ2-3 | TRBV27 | ASSDHRLAGATDTQY
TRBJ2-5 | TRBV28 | ASSFIPGLAGKETQY
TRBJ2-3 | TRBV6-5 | ASSLAGGFTDTQY
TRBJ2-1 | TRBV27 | ASSPGRSSYNEQF
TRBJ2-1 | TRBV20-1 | SAPQAGGSYNEQF
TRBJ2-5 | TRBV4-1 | ASSQDQAGSGVYQETQY
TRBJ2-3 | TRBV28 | ASSLAGTRRG
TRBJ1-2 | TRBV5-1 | ASSLSNYGYT
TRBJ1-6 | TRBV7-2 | ASRPQTGNYNSPLH
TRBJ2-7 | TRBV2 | ASSVSGHAVREQY
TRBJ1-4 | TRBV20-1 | SAQQGGTNEKLF
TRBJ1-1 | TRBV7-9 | ASSLWDSTEAF
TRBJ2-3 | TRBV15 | ATSRPGQGGADTQY
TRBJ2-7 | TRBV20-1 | SARLAGHSYEQY
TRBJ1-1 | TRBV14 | ASSQAGTVYMTEAF
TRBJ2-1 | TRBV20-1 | SARDDRLVGSYNEQF
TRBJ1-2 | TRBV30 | ACRNRGPGLSYGYT
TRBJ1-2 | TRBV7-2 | ASSPDINYGYT
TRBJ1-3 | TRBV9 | ASSVKGTGGSGNTIY
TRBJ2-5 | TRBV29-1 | SVVHLGQETQY
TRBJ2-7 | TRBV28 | ASRPGVGYEQY
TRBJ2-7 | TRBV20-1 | SARAVRVYEQY
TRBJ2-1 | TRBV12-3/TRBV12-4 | ASSLQTSGDYNEQF
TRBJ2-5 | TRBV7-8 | ASSYRGQGANYQETQY
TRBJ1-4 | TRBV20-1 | SAAGGGASEKLF
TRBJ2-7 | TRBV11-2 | ASSLLGSRHYEQY
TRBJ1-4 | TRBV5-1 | ASSRPPTESNEKLF
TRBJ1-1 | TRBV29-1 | SVEAQLGRTEAF
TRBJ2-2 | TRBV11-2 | ASSRAANTGELF
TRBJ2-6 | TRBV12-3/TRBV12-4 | ASREITGANVLT
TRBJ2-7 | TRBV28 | ASSLLTGGSYEQY
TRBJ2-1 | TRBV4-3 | ASSPPAYGTQIYNEQF
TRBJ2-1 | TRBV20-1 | SASRGGPSGNEQF
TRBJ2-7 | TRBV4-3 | ASSQDPLVAGQY
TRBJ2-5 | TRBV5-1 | ASSAGEQETQY
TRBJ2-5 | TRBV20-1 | SARVQLAGLQETQY
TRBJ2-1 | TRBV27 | ASSLSSGLHLV
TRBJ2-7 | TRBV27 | ASSWGTSATPYEQY
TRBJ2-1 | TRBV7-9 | ASSQNPGLEQF